This T cell receptor beta chain was obtained from a study of Ad26.COV2.S vaccination and SARS-CoV-2 variants. Overall study findings and caveats: Possible underestimation of total T cell responses by the TCR breadth and depth analyses was noted. It was found that vaccine and placebo recipients had similar non-spike TCR breadth.

Treatment given: 19 received Ad26.COV2.S at low or high dose, single or two shots; about 5 received placebo; per-sample allocation not given. Specimen acquisition occurred on day 63 following the initial vaccine or placebo injection. Ad26.COV2.S expressed prefusion-stabilized spike from the original Wuhan strain. Concerning this clone itself: The antigen is undetermined.

Using immunoSEQ multiplex PCR, the repertoire was profiled, and TCRdb retains in-frame clones only, with some absent. The sample carries 350,000 to 400,000 clones, about 85% recorded once. Germline V CDR1 and CDR2: MNHEY, SMNVEV (reference sequence). Trimming removed 6 bases at V and 6 bases at J, with 12 bases between. This CDR3 region has 12 residues. This chain links TRBV27 with TRBJ2-7; the D call may be TRBD1 or TRBD2 (5 bases each). Sequencing was performed on peripheral blood, taken in a trial of Ad26.COV2.S vaccine versus placebo. The sequence came from a person between 18 and 59 years old who received the Ad26.COV2.S COVID-19 vaccine or a placebo. Here the CDR3 reads CASRQGAGEQYF. The CDR3 DNA sequence: TGTGCCAGCAGGCAGGGAGCAGGCGAGCAGTACTTC.